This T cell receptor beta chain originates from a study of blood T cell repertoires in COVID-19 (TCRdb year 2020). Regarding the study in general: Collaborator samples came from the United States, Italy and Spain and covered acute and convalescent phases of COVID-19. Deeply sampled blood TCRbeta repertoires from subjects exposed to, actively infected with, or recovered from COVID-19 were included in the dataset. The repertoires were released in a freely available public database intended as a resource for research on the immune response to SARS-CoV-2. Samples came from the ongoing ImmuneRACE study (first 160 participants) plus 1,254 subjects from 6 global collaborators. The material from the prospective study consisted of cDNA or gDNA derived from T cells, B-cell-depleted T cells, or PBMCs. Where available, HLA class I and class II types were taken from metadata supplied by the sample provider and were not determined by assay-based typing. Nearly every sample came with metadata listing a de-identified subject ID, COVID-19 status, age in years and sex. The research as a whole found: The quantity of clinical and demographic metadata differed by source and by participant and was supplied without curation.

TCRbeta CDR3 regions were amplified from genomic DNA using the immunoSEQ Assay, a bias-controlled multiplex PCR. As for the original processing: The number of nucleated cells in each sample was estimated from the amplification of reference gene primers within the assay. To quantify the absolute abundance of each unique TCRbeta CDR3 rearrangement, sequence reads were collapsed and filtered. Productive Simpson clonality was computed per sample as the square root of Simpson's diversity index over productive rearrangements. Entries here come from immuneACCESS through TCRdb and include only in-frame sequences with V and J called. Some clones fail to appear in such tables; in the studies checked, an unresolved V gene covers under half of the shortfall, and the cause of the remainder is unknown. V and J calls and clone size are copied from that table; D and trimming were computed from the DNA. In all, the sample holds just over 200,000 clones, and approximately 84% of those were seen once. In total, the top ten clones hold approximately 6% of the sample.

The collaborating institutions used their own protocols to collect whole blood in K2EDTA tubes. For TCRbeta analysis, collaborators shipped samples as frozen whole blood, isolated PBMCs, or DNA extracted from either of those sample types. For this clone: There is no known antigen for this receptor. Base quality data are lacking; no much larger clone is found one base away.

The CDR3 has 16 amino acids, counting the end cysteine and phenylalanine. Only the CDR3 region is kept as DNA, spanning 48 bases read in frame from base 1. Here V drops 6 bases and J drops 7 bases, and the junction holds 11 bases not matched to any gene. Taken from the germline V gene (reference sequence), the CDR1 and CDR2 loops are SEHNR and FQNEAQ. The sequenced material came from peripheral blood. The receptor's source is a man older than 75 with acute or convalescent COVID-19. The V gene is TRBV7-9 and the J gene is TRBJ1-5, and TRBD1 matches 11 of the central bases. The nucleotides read TGTGCCAGCAGTCGGATAGGGGACAGGGGGTCACAGCCCCAGCATTTT. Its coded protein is CASSRIGDRGSQPQHF.